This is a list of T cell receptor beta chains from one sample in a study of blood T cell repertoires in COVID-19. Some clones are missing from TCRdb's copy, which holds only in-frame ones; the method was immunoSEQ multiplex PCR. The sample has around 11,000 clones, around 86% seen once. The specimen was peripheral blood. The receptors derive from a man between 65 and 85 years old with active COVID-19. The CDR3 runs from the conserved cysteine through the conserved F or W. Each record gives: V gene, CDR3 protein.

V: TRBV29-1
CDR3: CSVEGAGKNIQYF

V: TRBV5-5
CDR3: CASSLAPHYEQYF

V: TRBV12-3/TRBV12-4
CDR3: CASSLYRGTEAFF

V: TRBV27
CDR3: CASSPGQGALNTEAFF

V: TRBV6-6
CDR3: CASSLSNIQYF

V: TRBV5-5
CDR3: CASSLREDGYTF

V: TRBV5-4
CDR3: CASSRPGQGRAGLNTQYF

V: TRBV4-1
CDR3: CASSFLGTSGNTIYF

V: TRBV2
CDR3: CASSEFVDSVGQGARETQYF

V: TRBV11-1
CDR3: CASSRGQGSSETQYF

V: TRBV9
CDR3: CASSVAAALDSPLHF

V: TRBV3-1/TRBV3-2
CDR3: CASSQGTGGVEVASF

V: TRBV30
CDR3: CAWASSDYGYTF

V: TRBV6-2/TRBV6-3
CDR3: CASSTNRGRRETQYF

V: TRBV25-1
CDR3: CASSEWSGGKYNEQFF

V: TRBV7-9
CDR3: CASSFAGQGLNEQFF

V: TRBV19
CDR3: CASDRTGESYTF

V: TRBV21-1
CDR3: CASSKHPRGLHEKLFF

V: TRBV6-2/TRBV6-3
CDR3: CASSRMNTEAFF

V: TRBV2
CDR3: CASSRQGYEQYF

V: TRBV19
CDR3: CASSGQMNTEAFF

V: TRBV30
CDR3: CAWSGLAGDHNEQFF

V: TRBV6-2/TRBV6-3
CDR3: CASSLRDNEQYF